This record looks at one T cell receptor (beta chain) sequence and its context. Its antigen remains unknown. Repertoires were generated with immunoSEQ multiplex PCR, while TCRdb's copy carries only in-frame clones and drops some. This table holds roughly 70,000 clones, less than 90% found once. This record comes from a study of OX40 agonist ivuxolimab in advanced cancers. Across the whole study: Prior anti-PD-1, anti-PD-L1 or anti-CTLA-4 therapy did not bar entry, and more than 35% had some. Notes on the study in general: Expanded clones were, on average, more numerous among CD8+ T cells than CD4+.

Per the germline V gene, CDR1 is LNHDA and CDR2 is SQIVND (reference sequence). Trimming removed 8 bases from V and 4 bases from J; junction bases left unmatched: 13. The CDR3 has 16 residues. The sequence was collected from an adult with an advanced solid tumor such as melanoma, head and neck, liver or kidney cancer. This specimen was CD4+ or CD8+ T cells sorted from blood, taken in a trial of the OX40 agonist ivuxolimab. The rearrangement links TRBV19 to TRBJ2-5, with 10 bases identical to TRBD2. Written as DNA, the CDR3 is TGTGCCAGTCAGTCCAAGGGACGACTAGCGGGAGAGACCCAGTACTTC. The encoded protein is CASQSKGRLAGETQYF.